This T cell receptor (beta chain) stems from a study of blood T cell repertoires in COVID-19. Study information: Spain, Italy and the United States supplied samples that represented acute and convalescent COVID-19. T cells, B-cell-depleted T cells, or PBMCs provided the cDNA or gDNA that served as material.

This clone has a handful of counts. Per the original methods: The authors estimated nucleated cell counts from reference gene primer amplification. The assay was immunoSEQ multiplex PCR, and TCRdb's table has in-frame clones only and misses some. V and J calls and clone size follow that table, whereas D and trimming were derived from the DNA. The sample records over 90,000 clones, around 80% being singletons. This CDR3 region has 15 residues. V lost 2 bases and J lost 6, with 15 bases in between. Germline loops: CDR1 SGHDT, CDR2 YYEEEE. The receptor comes from a man aged 60 to 69 with active or convalescent COVID-19. The sequenced material came from peripheral blood. This chain connects TRBV5-6 to TRBJ1-5; no firm D call. CDR3 sequence reads: CASSFLSGKGQPQHF. CDR3 coding DNA: TGTGCCAGCAGCTTCCTCAGCGGTAAAGGTCAGCCCCAGCATTTT.